Listed here are 18 T cell receptor beta chains from one sample, sequenced in a study of blood T cell repertoires in COVID-19. Assay: immunoSEQ multiplex PCR; the TCRdb copy retains only in-frame clones and omits some. This sample has about 140,000 clones, with around 81% found just once. Sequencing input: peripheral blood. These receptors all come from a human donor in a cohort sampled during active COVID-19.

This sequence joins TRBV5-5 and TRBJ2-7, with 7 bases matching TRBD2. CDR3 length: 14 residues. The germline gives CDR1 SGHKS, CDR2 YYEKEE (reference sequence). V gave up 4 bases and J gave up 5 bases; unmatched junction bases: 9. CDR3 protein: CASSPSGAEDEQYF. The DNA of the CDR3 is TGTGCCAGCAGCCCCAGCGGGGCGGAGGACGAGCAGTACTTC.

V gene TRBV27 combines with J gene TRBJ1-5; 11 nucleotides agree with TRBD1. The CDR3 totals 16 residues. Germline assignment: CDR1 MNHEY and CDR2 SMNVEV (reference sequence). J lost 4 bases, V lost 7 bases, and 9 bases had no gene match. This CDR3 reads CASMPIGTGGNQPQHF. The CDR3, as DNA: TGTGCCAGCATGCCAATCGGGACAGGGGGGAATCAGCCCCAGCATTTT.

This chain links TRBV6-6 with TRBJ2-1; D possibly corresponds to TRBD1 (5 bases). Germline-derived CDR1 and CDR2 are MNHNY and SVGAGI (reference sequence). The V gene lost 6 bases and the J gene lost 8 bases, with 14 bases spanning the gap. The CDR3 spans 13 residues. This chain's CDR3 is CASRQTASDEQFF. The CDR3 region has the DNA TGTGCCAGCAGGCAGACAGCTTCCGATGAGCAGTTCTTC.

The gene calls are TRBV25-1 and TRBJ2-2; 9 bases agree with TRBD1. CDR3 size: 14 residues. Germline V gene data show CDR1 as MGHDK and CDR2 as SYGVNS. V gave up 4 bases and J gave up 3 bases; unmatched junction bases: 0. DNA for the CDR3: TGTGCCAGCAGTGGGACAGGGGACACCGGGGAGCTGTTTTTT. It yields the protein CASSGTGDTGELFF. Full variable domain (rest looked up from reference TRBV25-1 and TRBJ2-2): EADIYQTPRYLVIGTGKKITLECSQTMGHDKMYWYQQDPGMELHLIHYSYGVNSTEKGDLSSESTVSRIRTEHFPLTLESARPSHTSQYLCASSGTGDTGELFFGEGSRLTVL.

CDR3: CASSQPDRGIVNTGELFF. In DNA form, the CDR3 reads TGTGCCAGCAGCCAACCCGACAGGGGTATTGTTAACACCGGGGAGCTGTTTTTT. The V call is TRBV4-2, the J call TRBJ2-2; 8 positions match TRBD1. Germline V gives CDR1 LGHNA, CDR2 YNFKEQ. This CDR3 spans 18 amino acids. With V trimmed by 2 bases and J by 2 bases, 10 bases remained unmatched.

This CDR3 reads CASSPAGLAGASDTQYF. In nucleotides, the CDR3 is TGTGCCAGCTCACCCGCCGGACTAGCGGGGGCCTCAGATACGCAGTATTTT. The chain carries TRBV18 and TRBJ2-3, with 13 bases lining up with TRBD2. The CDR3 consists of 17 residues. CDR1 KGHSH and CDR2 LQKENI come from the germline V gene. With V trimmed by 3 bases and J by 4 bases, 7 bases remained unmatched.

This clone is a singleton in its sample. The chain carries TRBV29-1 and TRBJ2-5, with 14 bases fitting TRBD2. Germline V lookup: CDR1 SQVTM, CDR2 ANQGSEA. CDR3 size: 17 residues. J lost 3 bases, V lost 4 bases, and 10 bases had no gene match. The CDR3 spells CSVGPPPGLAGEETQYF. CDR3 DNA sequence: TGCAGCGTTGGTCCCCCACCGGGACTAGCGGGAGAAGAGACCCAGTACTTC.

The chain combines TRBV6-6 with TRBJ1-6, with 7 positions matching TRBD1. V lost 6 bases to trimming and J lost 0 bases; unmatched junction nucleotides: 8. There are 17 residues in the CDR3. Germline lookup yields CDR1 MNHNY and CDR2 SVGAGI (reference sequence). DNA of the CDR3: TGTGCCAGCAGACGAGACAGGGAAAGCTCCTATAATTCACCCCTCCACTTT. Residues: CASRRDRESSYNSPLHF.

The CDR3 sequence is CASHQGKGEKLFF. The CDR3 DNA is TGTGCCAGCCACCAGGGTAAAGGGGAAAAACTGTTTTTT. The gene calls are TRBV10-3 and TRBJ1-4; possible D gene TRBD1, 5 bases. Trimming stripped 10 bases from V and 8 bases from J, with 17 bases between. Per germline, CDR1 ENHRY and CDR2 SYGVKD. This CDR3 has 13 residues.

The chain carries TRBV20-1 and TRBJ2-7, with a tentative D call TRBD2 (5 bases). CDR3 size: 11 residues. Germline CDR1 and CDR2: DFQATT and SNEGSKA (reference sequence). Trimming took 3 bases from V and 6 from J, leaving 9 bases between them. The CDR3 is CSASLRGEQYF. CDR3 in DNA: TGCAGTGCTAGTCTTCGGGGCGAGCAGTACTTC.

This chain joins TRBV27 and TRBJ2-7; D not certain. V dropped 3 bases and J dropped 6 bases, with 9 bases sitting between them. The CDR3 runs to 12 residues. The V gene's germline CDR1 is MNHEY and CDR2 SMNVEV (reference sequence). The CDR3, as DNA: TGTGCCAGCAGTTTCATCGGGTCCGAGCAGTACTTC. It translates to CASSFIGSEQYF.

The rearrangement uses TRBV28 and TRBJ1-2, with TRBD1 as a possible D gene (5 bases). Looked up from germline, CDR1 is MDHEN and CDR2 is SYDVKM. Deletions cut 6 bases from V and 5 bases from J, with 16 bases between. This CDR3 is built from 14 residues. CDR3 DNA: TGTGCCAGCAGGGGGCGGGACGGTGTATATGGCTACACCTTC. Translating it yields CASRGRDGVYGYTF.

This clone has a single count. The gene calls are TRBV9 and TRBJ1-3; D might be TRBD1 (5 bases). In germline, CDR1 is SGDLS, CDR2 YYNGEE. This CDR3 region has 16 residues. V gave up 2 bases and J gave up 0 bases, with 12 bases separating them. The DNA for the CDR3 is TGTGCCAGCAGCGTTATGGACATCGTCTCTGGAAACACCATATATTTT. It codes for CASSVMDIVSGNTIYF.

This chain links TRBV11-2 with TRBJ2-7; 7 nucleotides agree with TRBD1. The germline V gene has CDR1 SGHAT and CDR2 FQNNGV. V gave up 5 bases and J gave up 2 bases; unmatched junction bases: 3. The CDR3 loop spans 13 amino acids. The CDR3 here is CASSNDRAYEQYF. In nucleotides, the CDR3 is TGTGCCAGCAGCAACGACAGGGCCTACGAGCAGTACTTC.

The chain is built from TRBV7-3 and TRBJ2-5, with 9 bases lining up with TRBD2. Germline assignment: CDR1 SGHTA and CDR2 FQGTGA. Unmatched junction bases numbered 7, after V lost 5 bases and J lost 6 bases. The CDR3 has 14 amino acids. CDR3 in DNA: TGTGCCAGCAGCCCCGGGACTAGCTCGAAGACCCAGTACTTC. Residues: CASSPGTSSKTQYF.

The chain recombines TRBV20-1 with TRBJ2-1; D is undetermined. The germline V gene encodes CDR1 DFQATT and CDR2 SNEGSKA (reference sequence). The CDR3 is 13 amino acids. With 3 bases removed from V and 8 bases from J, the gap between germline ends came to 14 bases. The CDR3 DNA is TGCAGTGCTAGTCACCGTATTTCGGATGAGCAGTTCTTC. It codes for CSASHRISDEQFF.

DNA for the CDR3: TGTGCCAGCAGCTTAAACAGGGGGCTGGGGACTGAAGCTTTCTTT. Translating gives CASSLNRGLGTEAFF. The chain is built from TRBV5-4 and TRBJ1-1; the match to TRBD1 covers 9 bases. Germline loops: CDR1 SGHNT, CDR2 YYREEE (reference sequence). V was clipped by 2 bases and J by 5 bases; unmatched bases: 7. This CDR3 comprises 15 residues.

V is TRBV28 and J is TRBJ2-7; 9 nucleotides match TRBD1. J was trimmed by 1 base and V by 6 bases; bases with no gene match: 7. Germline lookup yields CDR1 MDHEN and CDR2 SYDVKM. This CDR3 contains 15 residues. CDR3 nucleotides: TGTGCCAGCAGCCGGACAGGGGCGTTTTCCTACGAGCAGTACTTC. Amino acid sequence: CASSRTGAFSYEQYF.